Listed below are T cell receptor beta chains from one sample, sequenced in a study of blood T cell repertoires in COVID-19. TCRdb keeps only in-frame clones here, not all; method: immunoSEQ multiplex PCR. The sample yields 50,000 or so clones, about 88% seen once. The specimen sequenced was peripheral blood. These receptors were taken from a human donor in a cohort sampled during active COVID-19. Each CDR3 is given with its conserved first and last residue. D genes are given only for firm matches. The size entry is marked missing in some rows and otherwise reads once, few, many or a size class.

v_call	d_call	j_call	clone_size	cdr3_aa	cdr3_nt
TRBV6-6	NA	TRBJ1-2	NA	CASSYSAGGNYGYTF	TGTGCCAGCAGTTACTCGGCCGGGGGGAACTATGGCTACACCTTC
TRBV11-2	TRBD1	TRBJ1-2	NA	CASSPQGDYGYTF	TGTGCCAGCAGCCCACAGGGGGACTATGGCTACACCTTC
TRBV6-4	TRBD2	TRBJ2-1	once	CASSETSGGPDEQFF	TGTGCCAGCAGTGAAACTAGCGGGGGCCCCGATGAGCAGTTCTTC
TRBV30	NA	TRBJ1-1	NA	CAWSTGRRNTEAFF	TGTGCCTGGAGTACAGGGCGTAGGAACACTGAAGCTTTCTTT
TRBV11-3	NA	TRBJ1-1	NA	CASSLGGISTEAFF	TGTGCCAGCAGCTTAGGCGGGATCTCTACTGAAGCTTTCTTT
TRBV6-6	NA	TRBJ1-3	NA	CASSYGGEAGNTIYF	TGTGCCAGCAGTTACGGCGGGGAAGCTGGAAACACCATATATTTT
TRBV5-6	NA	TRBJ1-2	NA	CASSSYDRTYGYTF	TGTGCCAGCAGCTCGTACGACAGGACCTATGGCTACACCTTC
TRBV11-2	TRBD1	TRBJ1-1	NA	CASSLGQGRTRTEAFF	TGTGCCAGCAGCTTAGGACAGGGTCGAACGCGCACTGAAGCTTTCTTT
TRBV28	TRBD2	TRBJ2-1	NA	CASSSPGLGSYNEQFF	TGTGCCAGCAGTTCCCCGGGACTAGGATCCTACAATGAGCAGTTCTTC
TRBV7-3	TRBD1	TRBJ2-2	NA	CASSSDRVNTGELFF	TGTGCCAGCAGCTCGGACAGGGTGAACACCGGGGAGCTGTTTTTT
TRBV4-3	NA	TRBJ2-2	NA	CASSQEGGDGELFF	TGCGCCAGCAGCCAAGAAGGGGGTGACGGGGAGCTGTTTTTT
TRBV7-2	TRBD2	TRBJ2-2	NA	CASSLDGRKGGELFF	TGTGCCAGCAGCTTAGACGGGAGGAAGGGCGGGGAGCTGTTTTTT
TRBV5-1	TRBD1	TRBJ2-7	NA	CASSLIDRGEQYF	TGCGCCAGCAGCTTGATCGACAGGGGCGAGCAGTACTTC
TRBV20-1	TRBD2	TRBJ2-3	NA	CSASPASGYTDTQYF	TGCAGTGCTAGTCCCGCTAGCGGGTACACAGATACGCAGTATTTT
TRBV11-2	NA	TRBJ2-1	NA	CASSLDSNSYPQFF	TGTGCCAGCAGCTTAGATTCTAACAGCTACCCCCAGTTCTTC
TRBV28	NA	TRBJ1-2	NA	CASSPYRRAAYGYTF	TGTGCCAGCAGCCCGTATCGGAGGGCGGCCTATGGCTACACCTTC
TRBV30	TRBD2	TRBJ2-5	NA	CAWSVQGTSGGRETQYF	TGTGCCTGGAGTGTACAAGGGACTAGCGGGGGTAGGGAGACCCAGTACTTC
TRBV28	NA	TRBJ2-2	NA	CASRRGGNTGELFF	TGTGCCAGCCGACGGGGAGGGAACACCGGGGAGCTGTTTTTT
TRBV20-1	NA	TRBJ1-2	NA	CSVPGSRGYTF	TGCAGTGTCCCCGGGTCTAGGGGCTACACCTTC
TRBV24-1	NA	TRBJ2-2	few	CATSDITGTGELFF	TGTGCCACCAGTGACATCACAGGGACCGGGGAGCTGTTTTTT
TRBV5-4	NA	TRBJ1-6	NA	CASSAQFNSPLHF	TGTGCCAGCAGCGCACAGTTTAATTCACCCCTCCACTTT
TRBV3-1/TRBV3-2	TRBD1	TRBJ1-2	NA	CASSPQGRGYTF	TGTGCCAGCAGCCCACAGGGGAGGGGCTACACCTTC
TRBV7-2	NA	TRBJ2-1	NA	CASSLGDFTNEQFF	TGTGCCAGCAGCTTAGGGGACTTTACCAATGAGCAGTTCTTC
TRBV6-5	NA	TRBJ1-5	NA	CASSQQARVGQPQHF	TGTGCCAGCAGCCAACAGGCACGGGTCGGGCAGCCCCAGCATTTT
TRBV28	NA	TRBJ1-6	NA	CASSRGQLTNSPLHF	TGTGCCAGCAGTCGTGGACAGCTAACTAATTCACCCCTCCACTTT
TRBV11-1	TRBD2	TRBJ2-7	NA	CASSPTSGGPYEQYF	TGTGCCAGCAGCCCCACTAGCGGGGGACCCTACGAGCAGTACTTC
TRBV14	NA	TRBJ2-6	NA	CASSPRGSGANVLTF	TGTGCCAGCAGCCCCCGGGGCTCTGGGGCCAACGTCCTGACTTTC
TRBV6-1	TRBD2	TRBJ2-3	NA	CASSEPSGGHF	TGTGCCAGCAGTGAACCTAGCGGCGGGCATTTT
TRBV5-5	TRBD1	TRBJ2-5	once	CASSTGQGEETQYF	TGTGCCAGCAGCACCGGACAGGGGGAAGAGACCCAGTACTTC
TRBV10-1	NA	TRBJ2-3	NA	CASSGDSTDTQYF	TGCGCCAGCAGCGGGGATAGCACAGATACGCAGTATTTT
TRBV7-9	TRBD1	TRBJ1-6	NA	CASRPTGGANSPLHF	TGTGCCAGCAGACCTACAGGGGGCGCGAATTCACCCCTCCACTTT
TRBV19	TRBD1	TRBJ1-5	NA	CASSPGQGAWQPQHF	TGTGCCAGTAGCCCGGGACAGGGGGCTTGGCAGCCCCAGCATTTT
TRBV3-1/TRBV3-2	NA	TRBJ2-1	NA	CASSQGRGGPSYNEQFF	TGTGCCAGCAGCCAAGGGCGAGGGGGACCCTCCTACAATGAGCAGTTCTTC
TRBV28	NA	TRBJ2-7	NA	CASSSPGEGNYEQYF	TGTGCCAGCAGTTCCCCCGGGGAAGGAAACTACGAGCAGTACTTC
TRBV18	TRBD1	TRBJ2-5	NA	CASSPPGTEETQYF	TGTGCCAGCTCACCCCCCGGGACAGAAGAGACCCAGTACTTC
TRBV30	NA	TRBJ1-1	NA	CAWSVLAVNTEAFF	TGTGCCTGGAGTGTACTGGCGGTGAACACTGAAGCTTTCTTT
TRBV7-9	NA	TRBJ2-1	NA	CASSPSGSSYNEQFF	TGTGCCAGCAGCCCCAGCGGAAGCTCCTACAATGAGCAGTTCTTC
TRBV4-1	TRBD1	TRBJ2-1	NA	CASSQERGPSYNEQFF	TGCGCCAGCAGCCAAGAAAGGGGGCCATCCTACAATGAGCAGTTCTTC
TRBV19	TRBD1	TRBJ1-6	NA	CAIGTGNSPLHF	TGTGCCATTGGGACAGGGAATTCACCCCTCCACTTT
TRBV6-1	NA	TRBJ1-2	NA	CASSEAPDYPNYGYTF	TGTGCCAGCAGCGAAGCCCCGGACTACCCTAACTATGGCTACACCTTC
TRBV11-3	TRBD2	TRBJ2-7	NA	CASSLVWSAGGTYEQYF	TGTGCCAGCAGCTTAGTTTGGTCAGCGGGGGGAACCTACGAGCAGTACTTC
TRBV7-3	NA	TRBJ1-6	NA	CASSLGSGHSPLHF	TGTGCCAGCAGCTTAGGGTCAGGGCATTCACCCCTCCACTTT
TRBV6-1	NA	TRBJ2-7	NA	CASSEGGGVAEQYF	TGTGCCAGCAGTGAAGGGGGCGGAGTGGCCGAGCAGTACTTC
TRBV20-1	NA	TRBJ2-7	NA	CSASKAPGKYF	TGCAGTGCTAGCAAGGCCCCGGGTAAATACTTC
TRBV21-1	NA	TRBJ2-1	NA	CASSRDRDYNEQFF	TGTGCCAGCAGCCGGGACAGGGACTACAATGAGCAGTTCTTC
TRBV27	NA	TRBJ2-3	NA	CASSLTGLADTQYF	TGTGCCAGCAGTTTAACGGGTTTGGCAGATACGCAGTATTTT
TRBV28	NA	TRBJ2-7	NA	CASSGYEQYF	TGTGCCAGCTCAGGGTACGAGCAGTACTTC
TRBV12-3/TRBV12-4	TRBD1	TRBJ1-1	NA	CASRTGGYTEAFF	TGTGCCAGCAGGACAGGGGGGTACACTGAAGCTTTCTTT
TRBV9	TRBD1	TRBJ1-5	once	CASGTGAEGPQHF	TGTGCCAGCGGGACAGGGGCGGAAGGGCCCCAGCATTTT
TRBV24-1	NA	TRBJ1-1	NA	CATSDSRTSWSEAFF	TGTGCCACCAGTGATTCGAGGACTTCTTGGTCGGAAGCTTTCTTT
TRBV27	TRBD1	TRBJ1-1	NA	CASRDTTGALNTEAFF	TGTGCCAGCAGGGATACGACAGGGGCCTTGAACACTGAAGCTTTCTTT
TRBV11-3	NA	TRBJ1-1	NA	CASSYRQDTEAFF	TGTGCCAGCAGCTATCGACAGGACACTGAAGCTTTCTTT